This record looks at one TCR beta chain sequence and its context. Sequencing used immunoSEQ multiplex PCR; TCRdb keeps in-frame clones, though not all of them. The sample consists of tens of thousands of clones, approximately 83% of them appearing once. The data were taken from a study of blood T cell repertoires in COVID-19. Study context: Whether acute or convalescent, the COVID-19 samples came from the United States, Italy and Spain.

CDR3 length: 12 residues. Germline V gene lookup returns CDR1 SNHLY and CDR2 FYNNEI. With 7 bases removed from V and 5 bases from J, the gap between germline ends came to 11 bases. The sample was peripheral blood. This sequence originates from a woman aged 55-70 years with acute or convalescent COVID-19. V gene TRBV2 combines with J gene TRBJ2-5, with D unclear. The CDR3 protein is CASKAPMETQYF. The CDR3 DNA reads TGTGCCAGCAAAGCCCCCATGGAGACCCAGTACTTC.